A single sample gave rise to the 22 T cell receptor beta chains below, sequenced in a study of CD4 T cells in relation to SARS-CoV-2 and coronaviruses. The unexposed donors gave CD4+ T cells in about 2010-2019, prior to COVID-19. After ten to eleven days of culture, CD4+ T cells were isolated. Antigen specificity for these receptors is unknown. Data came from immunoSEQ multiplex PCR; TCRdb stores just in-frame clones and leaves some out. The data show just over 15,000 clones, about four fifths seen once. The specimen was CD4+ T cells from PBMCs, cultured in vitro. The source is a human donor in good health.

The chain employs TRBV11-2 and TRBJ2-1, with unresolved D. CDR3 size: 15 residues. V dropped 5 bases and J dropped 0 bases, with 11 bases sitting between them. Per germline, CDR1 SGHAT and CDR2 FQNNGV. CDR3 amino acids: CASSADGSSYNEQFF. The CDR3 region has the DNA TGTGCCAGCAGCGCGGACGGAAGCTCCTACAATGAGCAGTTCTTC.

This sequence joins TRBV19 and TRBJ1-5; unclear D gene. With 5 bases removed from V and 7 bases from J, the gap between germline ends came to 15 bases. The CDR3 covers 14 residues. Germline V CDR1 and CDR2: LNHDA, SQIVND (reference sequence). The CDR3 sequence is CASSHGEGWQPQHF. The CDR3 nucleotides are TGTGCCAGTAGTCATGGGGAGGGCTGGCAGCCCCAGCATTTT.

This chain connects TRBV18 to TRBJ1-5, with D unresolved. Trimming took off 3 bases at V and 5 bases at J, with 8 bases between the two ends. Germline CDR1 reads KGHSH; CDR2 reads LQKENI. The CDR3 length is 13 residues. CDR3 nucleotides: TGTGCCAGCTCACCTTCCGGTTATCAGCCCCAGCATTTT. Its translation is CASSPSGYQPQHF.

The chain has TRBV5-1 and TRBJ1-2; possibly TRBD1 for D (6 bases). CDR1 SGHRS and CDR2 YFSETQ come from the germline V gene. The germline V and J ends were trimmed by 0 bases and 6 bases, with 18 bases remaining between them. There are 16 residues in the CDR3. The CDR3 region has the DNA TGCGCCAGCAGCTTGGGAATGGGACAAATCTTTGATGGCTACACCTTC. It is translated as CASSLGMGQIFDGYTF.

The CDR3 nucleotides are TGTGCCAGCAGCTTACTGGCGGGAGTGGTGAATGAGCAGTTCTTC. This gives the protein CASSLLAGVVNEQFF. V usage is TRBV7-6 and J usage is TRBJ2-1, with 7 positions matching TRBD2. This CDR3 region has 15 residues. The ends lost 2 bases at V and 7 bases at J; junction bases unmatched: 8. Germline loops: CDR1 SGHVS, CDR2 FNYEAQ.

The chain recombines TRBV24-1 with TRBJ1-2; no reliable D call. Trimming left V 4 bases short and J 1 base short, with 6 bases between. CDR1 KGHDR and CDR2 SFDVKD come from the germline V gene. The length of the CDR3 is 13 residues. CDR3 sequence (DNA): TGTGCCACCAGTGACGACGTTAACTATGGCTACACCTTC. This sequence encodes CATSDDVNYGYTF.

The chain uses TRBV15 and TRBJ2-1, with TRBD2 identical over 7 bases. The junction had 5 bases not matched to a gene; V was cut back by 3 bases and J by 0 bases. The germline CDR1 and CDR2 sequences are LNHNV and YYDKDF (reference sequence). CDR3 length: 16 residues. The CDR3 DNA is TGTGCCACCAGCAGGAGAGCGGGGCTCTCCTACAATGAGCAGTTCTTC. Translated, it gives CATSRRAGLSYNEQFF.

The rearrangement links TRBV5-4 to TRBJ2-6; D call uncertain. The CDR3 contains 14 residues. CDR1 is SGHNT and CDR2 is YYREEE in the germline V gene (reference sequence). Trimming stripped 0 bases from V and 0 bases from J, with 1 base between. CDR3 nucleotides: TGTGCCAGCAGCTTGGCCTCTGGGGCCAACGTCCTGACTTTC. It translates to CASSLASGANVLTF.

The chain has TRBV27 and TRBJ2-1; D is possibly TRBD2 (6 bases). This CDR3 has 16 residues. Trimming took off 0 bases at V and 3 bases at J, with 12 bases between the two ends. Germline V gene lookup returns CDR1 MNHEY and CDR2 SMNVEV (reference sequence). The CDR3 sequence is CASSLSVSGFYNEQFF. In nucleotides, the CDR3 is TGTGCCAGCAGTTTATCGGTCAGCGGGTTCTACAATGAGCAGTTCTTC.

This chain connects TRBV28 to TRBJ2-1; D is ambiguous. In germline, CDR1 is MDHEN, CDR2 SYDVKM. This CDR3 has 13 residues. The V and J ends lost 8 bases and 2 bases respectively, with 10 bases between them. CDR3 DNA: TGTGCCAGCGAACGGCAGCCCTACAATGAGCAGTTCTTC. It is translated as CASERQPYNEQFF.

This chain's CDR3 is CASSEAPETGELFF. The DNA for the CDR3 is TGTGCCAGCAGTGAAGCTCCAGAAACCGGGGAGCTGTTTTTT. This chain connects TRBV6-1 to TRBJ2-2; D is unclear. CDR3 length: 14 amino acids. Trimming cost V 0 bases and J 5 bases, with 7 bases left between them. Germline loops: CDR1 MNHNS, CDR2 SASEGT.

The CDR3 coding sequence is TGTGCCAGCAGGGGGGACAGGGAGAACACTGAAGCTTTCTTT. Protein product: CASRGDRENTEAFF. The chain combines TRBV2 with TRBJ1-1; 9 bases fit TRBD1. The CDR3 runs 14 residues. V lost 6 bases to trimming and J lost 1 base; unmatched junction nucleotides: 3. CDR1 and CDR2 (germline): SNHLY, FYNNEI.

There are a few counts of this clone. The chain employs TRBV5-4 and TRBJ1-2; D remains unclear. The CDR3 spans 12 residues. Germline V gives CDR1 SGHNT, CDR2 YYREEE (reference sequence). With 1 base removed from V and 6 bases from J, the gap between germline ends came to 7 bases. The CDR3 here is CASSLSADGYTF. The CDR3 nucleotides are TGTGCCAGCAGCTTGTCGGCAGATGGCTACACCTTC.

The rearrangement uses TRBV12-3 or TRBV12-4 and TRBJ2-7; no firm D call. V lost 2 bases and J lost 1, with 6 bases in between. There are 13 residues in the CDR3. CDR3 region: CASSLKLSYEQYF. The CDR3 coding sequence is TGTGCCAGCAGTTTAAAGCTGTCCTACGAGCAGTACTTC.

This clone was counted a single time. V and J are TRBV2 and TRBJ1-5; 12 positions agree with TRBD1. Unmatched junction bases numbered 5, after V lost 6 bases and J lost 5 bases. This CDR3 has 15 residues. Germline loops: CDR1 SNHLY, CDR2 FYNNEI. The DNA of the CDR3 is TGTGCCAGCAGGGGGGGACAGGGGGCCTATCAGCCCCAGCATTTT. Residues: CASRGGQGAYQPQHF.

In DNA, the CDR3 is TGCGCCAGCAGCCAGCAGGACAGAACCAAAAACATTCAGTACTTC. It is translated as CASSQQDRTKNIQYF. The chain recombines TRBV5-1 with TRBJ2-4; D is perhaps TRBD1 (6 bases). In germline, CDR1 is SGHRS, CDR2 YFSETQ. V dropped 4 bases and J dropped 2 bases, with 13 bases sitting between them. CDR3 size: 15 residues. Full variable domain (rest looked up from reference TRBV5-1 and TRBJ2-4): KAGVTQTPRYLIKTRGQQVTLSCSPISGHRSVSWYQQTPGQGLQFLFEYFSETQRNKGNFPGRFSGRQFSNSRSEMNVSTLELGDSALYLCASSQQDRTKNIQYFGAGTRLSVL.

The chain is built from TRBV6-5 and TRBJ1-1, with 8 positions matching TRBD1. CDR3 length: 15 amino acids. Germline V gene lookup returns CDR1 MNHEY and CDR2 SVGAGI. V was pared by 6 bases and J by 5 bases, with 11 bases of the junction left unmatched. The DNA of the CDR3 is TGTGCCAGCAGCGACAGAGGACAGGGTCTGACTGAAGCTTTCTTT. Protein sequence: CASSDRGQGLTEAFF.

About this clone itself: Germline is not matched at one junction end, which may reflect a read error. The chain combines TRBV9 with TRBJ1-5; D not resolved. The CDR3 totals 15 residues. The germline V gene has CDR1 SGDLS and CDR2 YYNGEE. In DNA, the CDR3 is TGTGCCAGCAGCGTAGCCCCCGACGGCAAACAGCCCCAGCATTTT. Amino acid sequence: CASSVAPDGKQPQHF.

This clone was seen only a few times. The V gene is TRBV5-1, the J gene TRBJ2-7, with a possible D match to TRBD1 (5 bases). The germline V gene has CDR1 SGHRS and CDR2 YFSETQ. V was clipped by 5 bases and J by 2 bases, with 17 bases between them. There are 15 residues in the CDR3. CDR3 coding DNA: TGCGCCAGCAGTCCGACGACTGGGGCAACCTACGAGCAGTACTTC. Translated, it gives CASSPTTGATYEQYF.

This chain joins TRBV28 and TRBJ2-1; 7 nucleotides match TRBD2. Germline V gene lookup returns CDR1 MDHEN and CDR2 SYDVKM. The CDR3 sequence is 13 residues long. The J segment lost 16 bases and the V segment lost 6 bases, leaving 15 bases of the junction unmatched. The CDR3 region is CASRRLWRGGSFF. Written as DNA, the CDR3 is TGTGCCAGCAGGCGGTTGTGGCGTGGCGGGAGTTTCTTC.

The rearrangement uses TRBV24-1 and TRBJ2-1; D unresolved. V was cut by 4 bases and J by 4 bases, with 13 bases left in between. This CDR3 region has 15 residues. Germline CDR1 and CDR2: KGHDR and SFDVKD. This chain's CDR3 is CATSDRSWKYNEQFF. Here the CDR3 DNA reads TGTGCCACCAGTGACCGGAGCTGGAAGTACAATGAGCAGTTCTTC.

The V gene is TRBV2, the J gene TRBJ2-7; TRBD2 matches at 16 bases. The CDR3 is 17 amino acids. Per the germline V gene, CDR1 is SNHLY and CDR2 is FYNNEI. J lost 4 bases, V lost 5 bases, and 8 bases had no gene match. CDR3 DNA sequence: TGTGCCAGCAGTTACGGGACTAGCGGGAGGGCCCGGTACGAGCAGTACTTC. Its translation is CASSYGTSGRARYEQYF.